The 20 T cell receptor beta chains given below trace back to one sample, sequenced in a study of T cell responses to AZD1222 COVID-19 vaccine. The repertoire was sequenced with immunoSEQ multiplex PCR; TCRdb's copy has only in-frame clones and lacks some. The table records roughly 70,000 clones, 70% to 90% of them present only once. The sequencing here drew on peripheral blood, taken 28 days after the second dose of the MenACWY control vaccine. All receptors come from an adult who received the MenACWY meningococcal vaccine as a control.

CDR3 DNA sequence: TGTGCCAGCAGCTTAGTAACTAGCGGGGGTGAGCAGTTCTTC. It translates to CASSLVTSGGEQFF. The V gene is TRBV7-2, the J gene TRBJ2-1; 11 bases align to TRBD2. Germline CDR1 and CDR2: SGHTA and FQGNSA. V trimming: 1 base; J trimming: 9 bases; junction bases outside the gene matches: 2. CDR3 size: 14 residues. Full variable domain (rest looked up from reference TRBV7-2 and TRBJ2-1): GAGVSQSPSNKVTEKGKDVELRCDPISGHTALYWYRQSLGQGLEFLIYFQGNSAPDKSGLPSDRFSAERTGGSVSTLTIQRTQQEDSAVYLCASSLVTSGGEQFFGPGTRLTVL.

The chain carries TRBV19 and TRBJ1-2; D unresolved. The V and J ends lost 7 bases and 5 bases respectively, with 8 bases between them. Per germline, CDR1 LNHDA and CDR2 SQIVND (reference sequence). CDR3 length: 11 residues. The CDR3: CASTTWYGYTF. The DNA for the CDR3 is TGTGCCAGTACAACCTGGTATGGCTACACCTTC.

The J gene is TRBJ1-4, the V gene TRBV2; no clear D gene. Trimming stripped 4 bases from V and 8 bases from J, with 8 bases between. The CDR3 has 12 amino acids. CDR1 and CDR2 from the germline V gene are SNHLY and FYNNEI. CDR3 in DNA: TGTGCCAGCAGTGTGCGGGAGGAAAAACTGTTTTTT. Its protein is CASSVREEKLFF.

This chain links TRBV4-2 with TRBJ2-2, with 12 bases that match TRBD2. Germline values: CDR1 LGHNA, CDR2 YNFKEQ. CDR3 length: 17 residues. J gave up 7 bases and V 4 bases, and 10 bases lay outside the gene matches. In DNA form, the CDR3 reads TGTGCCAGCAGCCTGTCTAGCGGGGGGGCCCCGGGCGGGGAGCTGTTTTTT. Translation gives CASSLSSGGAPGGELFF.

The rearrangement links TRBV7-9 to TRBJ2-2; the D is unclear. V was clipped by 1 base and J by 0 bases, with 6 bases between them. Per germline, CDR1 SEHNR and CDR2 FQNEAQ (reference sequence). This CDR3 spans 15 amino acids. The CDR3 is CASSLVNTNTGELFF. Written as DNA, the CDR3 is TGTGCCAGCAGCTTAGTGAATACGAACACCGGGGAGCTGTTTTTT.

V and J are TRBV5-1 and TRBJ2-7, with 9 bases matching TRBD1. The CDR3 is 15 amino acids. Germline-derived CDR1 and CDR2 are SGHRS and YFSETQ. After removal of 0 bases from V and 2 bases from J, the junction contained 3 bases not matched to a gene. The CDR3: CASSLDGDRAYEQYF. In nucleotides, the CDR3 is TGCGCCAGCAGCTTGGACGGGGACAGGGCCTACGAGCAGTACTTC.

This chain uses TRBV10-1 with TRBJ1-1; TRBD1 might be the D (6 bases). This CDR3 region has 15 residues. The V end lost 7 bases, the J end lost 0 bases, and 15 bases lay between the germline ends. Germline V gene data show CDR1 as WNHNN and CDR2 as SYGVQD (reference sequence). The DNA for the CDR3 is TGCGCCAGCATCGGGGAGGGGGAGGTGAACACTGAAGCTTTCTTT. Translated: CASIGEGEVNTEAFF.

The rearrangement uses TRBV3-1 (or the pseudogene TRBV3-2) and TRBJ2-2, with 7 bases aligning to TRBD2. The CDR3 length is 15 residues. V lost 1 base, J lost 4 bases, and 3 bases stayed unmatched. Germline loops: CDR1 LGHDT, CDR2 YNNKEL (reference sequence). CDR3 in amino acids: CASSQGGGGTGELFF. CDR3 nucleotides: TGTGCCAGCAGCCAAGGAGGCGGGGGCACCGGGGAGCTGTTTTTT.

The chain uses TRBV18 and TRBJ2-5; D gene ambiguous. V was pared by 3 bases and J by 0 bases, with 8 bases between. The germline V gene has CDR1 KGHSH and CDR2 LQKENI. The CDR3 contains 14 residues. CDR3 nucleotides: TGTGCCAGCTCACCGCAACTTGACCAAGAGACCCAGTACTTC. The encoded protein is CASSPQLDQETQYF.

This chain joins TRBV9 and TRBJ2-1, with D possibly TRBD1 on 6 matching bases. The CDR3 extends over 12 amino acids. The germline V and J ends were trimmed by 6 bases and 9 bases, with 13 bases remaining between them. In germline, CDR1 is SGDLS, CDR2 YYNGEE. CDR3 protein: CASNLQGFEQFF. DNA of the CDR3: TGTGCCAGCAACCTACAGGGTTTTGAGCAGTTCTTC.

The V call is TRBV7-9, the J call TRBJ1-4; no definite D call. CDR1 is SEHNR, CDR2 FQNEAQ, per germline (reference sequence). V was cut by 2 bases and J by 8 bases, with 12 bases left in between. The CDR3 extends over 14 amino acids. This CDR3 is CASSLTGSREKLFF. DNA of the CDR3: TGTGCCAGCAGCTTAACGGGGAGTCGGGAAAAACTGTTTTTT.

The chain uses TRBV6-2 or TRBV6-3 and TRBJ2-7, with 14 bases that match TRBD2. Germline V gives CDR1 MNHEY, CDR2 SVGEGT. This CDR3 contains 19 residues. V was clipped by 2 bases and J by 2 bases; unmatched bases: 11. The CDR3 loop reads CASSYRLAGGPDSPYEQYF. CDR3 DNA: TGTGCCAGCAGTTACCGACTAGCGGGAGGGCCGGATTCTCCCTACGAGCAGTACTTC.

The chain is built from TRBV15 and TRBJ2-7; D is undetermined. The CDR3 totals 12 residues. Trimming took 0 bases from V and 7 from J, leaving 7 bases between them. Germline V gives CDR1 LNHNV, CDR2 YYDKDF (reference sequence). The CDR3 nucleotides read TGTGCCACCAGCAGAGATCTGGATGAGCAGTACTTC. This encodes CATSRDLDEQYF.

The CDR3 region has the DNA TGTGCCAGCGGACAGGGTTTTAATGAAAAACTGTTTTTT. Encoded protein: CASGQGFNEKLFF. V and J are TRBV6-5 and TRBJ1-4, with 8 positions matching TRBD1. The CDR3 contains 13 residues. The V segment lost 8 bases and the J segment 4 bases; nucleotides outside the gene matches: 3. CDR1 is MNHEY and CDR2 is SVGAGI in the germline V gene.

A single count supports this clone. The chain joins TRBV5-1 to TRBJ2-2; a possible D gene is TRBD1 (6 bases). Trimming removed 4 bases at V and 2 bases at J, with 15 bases between. This CDR3 has 16 amino acids. The germline V gene has CDR1 SGHRS and CDR2 YFSETQ. CDR3 sequence: CASSLAGQQNTGELFF. CDR3 nucleotides: TGCGCCAGCAGCCTTGCCGGACAGCAAAACACCGGGGAGCTGTTTTTT.

The chain links TRBV27 to TRBJ2-5, with D uncertain. Trimming removed 2 bases at V and 5 bases at J, with 15 bases between. The CDR3 contains 15 residues. CDR1 and CDR2 (germline): MNHEY, SMNVEV (reference sequence). In DNA, the CDR3 is TGTGCCAGCAGTTTAGGGTTCCGTGTTGGTGAGACCCAGTACTTC. It specifies CASSLGFRVGETQYF.

The chain carries TRBV10-3 and TRBJ2-7, with no clear D. The CDR3 is 12 residues long. From germline, CDR1 is ENHRY and CDR2 SYGVKD. Between the trimmed V and J ends, which lost 0 bases and 4 bases, there was a span of 4 bases. This CDR3 is CAISESAYEQYF. For the CDR3, the DNA is TGTGCCATCAGTGAGTCTGCATACGAGCAGTACTTC.

V usage is TRBV7-9 and J usage is TRBJ2-1, with D uncertain. CDR3 length equals 13 residues. Germline V gene data show CDR1 as SEHNR and CDR2 as FQNEAQ (reference sequence). V was trimmed by 5 bases and J by 5 bases, leaving 10 bases between them. The CDR3 DNA follows: TGTGCCAGCAGCGTACCTTGGGACAATGAGCAGTTCTTC. Encoded protein: CASSVPWDNEQFF.

CDR3 DNA sequence: TGTGCCAGCAGCCCCGAATCGGGAAACACCATATATTTT. Translation gives CASSPESGNTIYF. The rearrangement joins TRBV13 to TRBJ1-3, with D uncertain. V lost 5 bases and J lost 4, with 9 bases in between. The germline gives CDR1 PRHDT, CDR2 FYEKMQ (reference sequence). The CDR3 consists of 13 residues.

This chain connects TRBV6-5 to TRBJ1-3; TRBD1 agrees at 9 bases. The germline V gene has CDR1 MNHEY and CDR2 SVGAGI. Trimming removed 6 bases from V and 2 bases from J; junction bases left unmatched: 5. This CDR3 contains 15 residues. The CDR3 DNA follows: TGTGCCAGCAGACGGGACAGGGACCCTGGAAACACCATATATTTT. The encoded protein is CASRRDRDPGNTIYF.